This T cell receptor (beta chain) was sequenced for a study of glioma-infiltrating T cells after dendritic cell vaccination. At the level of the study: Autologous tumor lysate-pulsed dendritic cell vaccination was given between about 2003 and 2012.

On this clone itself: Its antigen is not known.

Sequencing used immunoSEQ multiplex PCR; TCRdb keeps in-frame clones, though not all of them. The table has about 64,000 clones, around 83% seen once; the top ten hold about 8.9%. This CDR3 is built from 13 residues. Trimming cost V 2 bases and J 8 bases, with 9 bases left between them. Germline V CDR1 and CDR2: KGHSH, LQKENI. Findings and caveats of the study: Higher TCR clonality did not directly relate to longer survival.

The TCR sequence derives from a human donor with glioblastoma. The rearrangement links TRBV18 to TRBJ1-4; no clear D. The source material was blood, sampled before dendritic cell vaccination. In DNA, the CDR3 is TGTGCCAGCTCACCAGAGGTAGGCGAAAAACTGTTTTTT. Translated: CASSPEVGEKLFF.